This TCR beta chain originates from a study of somatic mutations in cytotoxic T cells in rheumatoid arthritis. V shed 5 bases, J shed 9 bases, and the junction held 11 bases outside the gene matches. CDR1 is MRHNA, CDR2 SNTAGT, per germline. The CDR3 covers 15 residues. The study, taken as a whole, reports: TRBV07 appeared slightly underrepresented in the rheumatoid arthritis patients. That finding was not adjusted to account for multiple comparisons. Some patients, about an eighth of the roughly 65, had a largest CD8+ clone that exceeded 20% of CD8+ cells.

Method: immunoSEQ multiplex PCR; TCRdb's copy keeps in-frame clones and lacks some. The data show 5,500 to 7,000 clones, roughly 80% seen once. Notes on this clone: The antigen is not known.

The V gene is TRBV6-4, the J gene TRBJ2-1; the match to TRBD2 covers 9 bases. The sequenced sample consisted of CD8+ T cells sorted from blood. This receptor was taken from an adult with rheumatoid arthritis. CDR3 region: CASSLREGESGEQFF. Written as DNA, the CDR3 is TGTGCCAGCAGTTTGCGGGAGGGCGAGTCGGGTGAGCAGTTCTTC.